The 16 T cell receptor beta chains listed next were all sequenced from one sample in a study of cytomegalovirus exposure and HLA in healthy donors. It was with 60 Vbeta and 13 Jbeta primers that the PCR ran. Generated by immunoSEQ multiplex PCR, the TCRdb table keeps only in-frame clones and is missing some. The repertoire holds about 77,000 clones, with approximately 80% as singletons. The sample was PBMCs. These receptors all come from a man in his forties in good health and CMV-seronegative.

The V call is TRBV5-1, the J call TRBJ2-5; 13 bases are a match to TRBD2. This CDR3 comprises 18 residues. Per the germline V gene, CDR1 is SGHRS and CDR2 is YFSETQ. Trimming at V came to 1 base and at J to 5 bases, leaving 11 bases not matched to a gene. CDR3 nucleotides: TGCGCCAGCAGCTTGACTAGCGGGGGGGCGCTTTTACGTGAGACCCAGTACTTC. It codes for CASSLTSGGALLRETQYF.

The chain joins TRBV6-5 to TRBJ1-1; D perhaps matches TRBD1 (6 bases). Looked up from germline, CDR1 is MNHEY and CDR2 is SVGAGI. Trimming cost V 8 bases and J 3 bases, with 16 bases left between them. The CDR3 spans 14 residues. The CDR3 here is CASAEQGLDTEAFF. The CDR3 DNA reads TGTGCCAGCGCAGAACAGGGTTTAGACACTGAAGCTTTCTTT.

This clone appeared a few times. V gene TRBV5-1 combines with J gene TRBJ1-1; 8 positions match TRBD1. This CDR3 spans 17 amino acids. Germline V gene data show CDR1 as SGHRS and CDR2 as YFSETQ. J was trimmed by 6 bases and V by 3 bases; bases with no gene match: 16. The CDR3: CASSYPDRDNLVSEAFF. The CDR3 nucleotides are TGCGCCAGCAGCTACCCGGACAGGGACAACTTGGTTTCTGAAGCTTTCTTT.

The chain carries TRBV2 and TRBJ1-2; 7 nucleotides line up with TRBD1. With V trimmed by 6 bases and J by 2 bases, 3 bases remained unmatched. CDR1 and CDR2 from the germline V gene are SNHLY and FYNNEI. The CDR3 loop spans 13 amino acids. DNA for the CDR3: TGTGCCAGCAGGGAGACAGGGAACTATGGCTACACCTTC. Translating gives CASRETGNYGYTF.

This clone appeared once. The CDR3 sequence: CASRRQLMNTEAFF. CDR3 nucleotides: TGTGCCAGCAGAAGACAGTTAATGAACACTGAAGCTTTCTTT. The gene calls are TRBV5-8 and TRBJ1-1, with TRBD1 as a possible D gene (5 bases). The germline CDR1 and CDR2 sequences are SGHTS and YDEGEE. V lost 5 bases and J lost 0, with 11 bases in between. The CDR3 contains 14 residues.

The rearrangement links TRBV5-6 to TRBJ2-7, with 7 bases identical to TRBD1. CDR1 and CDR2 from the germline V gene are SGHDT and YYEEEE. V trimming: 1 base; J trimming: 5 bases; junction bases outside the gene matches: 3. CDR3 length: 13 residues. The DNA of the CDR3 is TGTGCCAGCAGCTTGCTGACAGGGAACGAGCAGTACTTC. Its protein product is CASSLLTGNEQYF.

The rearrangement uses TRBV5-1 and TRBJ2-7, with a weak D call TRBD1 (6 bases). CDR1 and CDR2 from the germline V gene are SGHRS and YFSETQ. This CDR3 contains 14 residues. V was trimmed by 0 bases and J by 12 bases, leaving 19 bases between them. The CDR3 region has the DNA TGCGCCAGCAGCTTGGAAGTTGCGACAGGCGGCGGGTACTTC. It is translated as CASSLEVATGGGYF.

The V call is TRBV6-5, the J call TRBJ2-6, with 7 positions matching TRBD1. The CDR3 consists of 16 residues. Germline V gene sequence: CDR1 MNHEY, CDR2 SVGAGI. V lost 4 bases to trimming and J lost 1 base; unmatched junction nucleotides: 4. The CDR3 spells CASSLTTGSGANVLTF. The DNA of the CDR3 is TGTGCCAGCAGTTTAACGACAGGGTCTGGGGCCAACGTCCTGACTTTC.

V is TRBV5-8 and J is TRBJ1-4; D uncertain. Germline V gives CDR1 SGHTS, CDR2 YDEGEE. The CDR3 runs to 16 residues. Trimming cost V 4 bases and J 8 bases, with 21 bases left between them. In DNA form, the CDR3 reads TGTGCCAGCAGCCTTCGACCGGGCCCCGGGAGGGAAAAACTGTTTTTT. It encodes CASSLRPGPGREKLFF.

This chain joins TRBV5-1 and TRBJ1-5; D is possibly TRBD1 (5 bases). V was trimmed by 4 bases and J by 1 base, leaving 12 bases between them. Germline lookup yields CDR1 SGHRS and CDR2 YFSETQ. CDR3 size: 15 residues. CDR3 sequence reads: CASSPRGGSNQPQHF. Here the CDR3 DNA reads TGCGCCAGCAGCCCTCGCGGGGGGAGCAATCAGCCCCAGCATTTT.

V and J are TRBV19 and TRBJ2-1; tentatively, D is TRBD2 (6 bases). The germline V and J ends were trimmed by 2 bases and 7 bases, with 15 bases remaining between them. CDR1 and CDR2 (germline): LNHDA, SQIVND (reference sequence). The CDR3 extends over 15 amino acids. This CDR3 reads CASSIPGVRRNEQFF. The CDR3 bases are TGTGCCAGTAGTATACCGGGGGTTCGCCGGAATGAGCAGTTCTTC.

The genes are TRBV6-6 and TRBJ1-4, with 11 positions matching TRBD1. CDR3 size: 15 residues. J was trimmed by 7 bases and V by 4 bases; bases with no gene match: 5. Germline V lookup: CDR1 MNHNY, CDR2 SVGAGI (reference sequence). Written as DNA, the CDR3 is TGTGCCAGCAGTTCCTCCGGACAGGGGGCTGAAAAACTGTTTTTT. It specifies CASSSSGQGAEKLFF.

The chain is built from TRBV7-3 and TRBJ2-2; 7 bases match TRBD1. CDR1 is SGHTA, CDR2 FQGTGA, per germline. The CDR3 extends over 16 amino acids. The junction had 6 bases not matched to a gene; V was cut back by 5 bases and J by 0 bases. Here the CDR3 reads CASSPPGQPNTGELFF. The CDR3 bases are TGTGCCAGCAGCCCGCCGGGACAGCCGAACACCGGGGAGCTGTTTTTT.

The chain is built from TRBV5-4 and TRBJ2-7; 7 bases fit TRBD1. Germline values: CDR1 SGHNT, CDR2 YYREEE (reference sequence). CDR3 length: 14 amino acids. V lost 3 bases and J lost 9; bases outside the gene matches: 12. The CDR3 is CASSSWTGSWGQYF. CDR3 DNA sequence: TGTGCCAGCAGCTCTTGGACAGGTTCTTGGGGGCAGTACTTC.

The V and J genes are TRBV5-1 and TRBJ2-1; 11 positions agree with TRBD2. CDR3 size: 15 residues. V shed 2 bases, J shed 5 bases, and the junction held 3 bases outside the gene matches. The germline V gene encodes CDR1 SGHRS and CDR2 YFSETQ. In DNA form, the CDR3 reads TGCGCCAGCAGCTTTAGCGGGGGGGCGAACAATGAGCAGTTCTTC. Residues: CASSFSGGANNEQFF.

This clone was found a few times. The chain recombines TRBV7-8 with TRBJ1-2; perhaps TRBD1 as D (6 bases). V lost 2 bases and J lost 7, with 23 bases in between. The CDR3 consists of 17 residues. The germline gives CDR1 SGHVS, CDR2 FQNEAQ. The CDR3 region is CASSLQRELSRGSGYTF. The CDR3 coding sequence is TGTGCCAGCAGCTTACAAAGAGAACTGTCCAGGGGAAGTGGCTACACCTTC.